A selection of T cell receptor beta chains follows, all from one sample in a study of blood T cell repertoires in COVID-19. Measured with immunoSEQ multiplex PCR; TCRdb has only the in-frame clones, and not every one. The table lists approximately 250,000 clones, approximately 87% of them singletons, with approximately 9% in the top ten. Sequencing was done on a sample of peripheral blood. Receptors were obtained from a human donor in a cohort sampled during active COVID-19. Each CDR3 is given with its conserved first and last residue. The D gene is left open where the match is weak. Rows give clone size only sometimes, using once, few, many, or a class for an expanded clone.

once	TRBJ2-7	TRBD2	TRBV19	TGTGCCAGTAGTACGCTTAGCGGGGTGAACTACGAGCAGTACTTC	CASSTLSGVNYEQYF
.	TRBJ1-2	.	TRBV3-1/TRBV3-2	TGTGCCAGCAGCCACTTGGACAGTGCCTATGGCTACACCTTC	CASSHLDSAYGYTF
.	TRBJ2-7	.	TRBV5-1	TGCGCCAGCAGATTAGGGGCAGGTAGCTCCTACGAGCAGTACTTC	CASRLGAGSSYEQYF
.	TRBJ2-7	TRBD2	TRBV3-1/TRBV3-2	TGTGCCAGCAACCGGGGCGGGAGTTCCTACGAGCAGTACTTC	CASNRGGSSYEQYF
.	TRBJ2-3	TRBD2	TRBV4-3	TGCGCCAGCAGCCAAGTTGCGGGTACTAGCGGGCTCACAGATACGCAGTATTTT	CASSQVAGTSGLTDTQYF
.	TRBJ2-5	TRBD2	TRBV5-1	TGCGCCAGCAGTTCTAGCGGGGTTCAAGAGACCCAGTACTTC	CASSSSGVQETQYF
.	TRBJ2-2	.	TRBV4-2	TGTGCCAGCAGCCAAGATACGGCGGAGGGGACCGGGGAGCTGTTTTTT	CASSQDTAEGTGELFF
.	TRBJ2-7	.	TRBV21-1	TGTGCCAGCAGCAAAGGGCAGCGCTCCTACGAGCAGTACTTC	CASSKGQRSYEQYF
.	TRBJ1-1	.	TRBV6-4	TGTGCCAGCAGTGAGACAGTGTTCACTGAAGCTTTCTTT	CASSETVFTEAFF
few	TRBJ2-7	TRBD1	TRBV5-1	TGCGCCAGCAGCTTATCCGGGACAGGGGTCTACGAGCAGTACTTC	CASSLSGTGVYEQYF
.	TRBJ2-7	.	TRBV19	TGTGCCAGTAGTACCGGTAGAGGCAACTACGAGCAGTACTTC	CASSTGRGNYEQYF
.	TRBJ2-1	.	TRBV7-3	TGTGCCAGCAGCGCACATGCCGGGGGTAATGAGCAGTTCTTC	CASSAHAGGNEQFF
.	TRBJ2-1	TRBD2	TRBV3-1/TRBV3-2	TGTGCCAGCAGCCCTCCCCTCTGCGGGGGGGAGACATACTCCTACAATGAGCAGTTCTTC	CASSPPLCGGETYSYNEQFF
.	TRBJ2-7	.	TRBV11-2	TGTGCCAGCAGCTTAGGGCGGGCGCCCTACGAGCAGTACTTC	CASSLGRAPYEQYF
.	TRBJ2-7	TRBD1	TRBV11-2	TGTGCCAGCAGCCCGGGACAGGGTTGGGAGCAGTACTTC	CASSPGQGWEQYF
once	TRBJ2-2	TRBD1	TRBV5-1	TGCGCCAGCAGCCTAAAGACAGGGACGGAACACACCGGGGAGCTGTTTTTT	CASSLKTGTEHTGELFF
.	TRBJ1-6	.	TRBV19	TGTGCCAGTAGTAGGCAGGGTCTAGCACCCCTCCACTTT	CASSRQGLAPLHF
.	TRBJ2-3	.	TRBV5-4	TGTGCCAGCAGCTACCTTATCGAGGATACGCAGTATTTT	CASSYLIEDTQYF
.	TRBJ2-5	TRBD2	TRBV18	TGTGCCAGCTCACCCCGGGGAGGGAGCGAGACCCAGTACTTC	CASSPRGGSETQYF
few	TRBJ1-5	.	TRBV9	TGTGCCAGCAGCTTTCAGGGGCAGGAGGAGCCCCAGCATTTT	CASSFQGQEEPQHF
.	TRBJ2-1	TRBD2	TRBV7-6	TGTGCCAGCAGCCCTAGTCGGACTAGCGGGACGAGCTCCTACAATGAGCAGTTCTTC	CASSPSRTSGTSSYNEQFF
.	TRBJ2-3	TRBD2	TRBV4-1	TGCGCCAGCAGCCTCCGGGCTAGCGGGGGGGCTCTCCCAGATACGCAGTATTTT	CASSLRASGGALPDTQYF
.	TRBJ1-1	TRBD1	TRBV7-9	TGTGCCAGCAGCCCCCTCGGCAGGGGGCGAAACACTGAAGCTTTCTTT	CASSPLGRGRNTEAFF
.	TRBJ2-7	TRBD2	TRBV9	TGTGCCAGCAGCGAGTCCCTAGCGGGAGGCTACGAGCAGTACTTC	CASSESLAGGYEQYF
.	TRBJ2-5	.	TRBV3-1/TRBV3-2	TGTGCCAGCAGCGCGTGGAGTCGAGAGACCCAGTACTTC	CASSAWSRETQYF
.	TRBJ1-2	.	TRBV19	TGTGCCAGTAGTATCCTTGGGGACTCTAACTATGGCTACACCTTC	CASSILGDSNYGYTF
.	TRBJ2-1	.	TRBV12-3/TRBV12-4	TGTGCCAGCAGTTTAGTTAGCCATGAGCAGTTCTTC	CASSLVSHEQFF
.	TRBJ2-7	.	TRBV27	TGTGCCAGCAGTTTAAGTCTCGGGGACGAGCAGTACTTC	CASSLSLGDEQYF
few	TRBJ1-6	.	TRBV3-1/TRBV3-2	TGTGCCAGCAGCCAAGATCGGAGGAGGACCTCCGGGGGCTCCTATAATTCACCCCTCCACTTT	CASSQDRRRTSGGSYNSPLHF
few	TRBJ1-2	TRBD1	TRBV4-1	TGCGCCAGCAGCCAAGAAGCCGGGACAGCCTCTAACTATGGCTACACCTTC	CASSQEAGTASNYGYTF
once	TRBJ2-7	TRBD1	TRBV7-9	TGTGCCAGCAGCCTAGGGGGCGACTCCTACGAGCAGTACTTC	CASSLGGDSYEQYF
.	TRBJ1-2	.	TRBV29-1	TGCAGCGTTGAACAAGGCTACACCTTC	CSVEQGYTF
.	TRBJ1-6	.	TRBV5-6	TGTGCCAGCAGCTTGGCCGGGTTCTATTCACCCCTCCACTTT	CASSLAGFYSPLHF
.	TRBJ2-2	.	TRBV7-9	TGTGCCAGCAGCTTCCAGGGCCCCGGGGAGCTGTTTTTT	CASSFQGPGELFF
.	TRBJ2-1	.	TRBV12-3/TRBV12-4	TGTGCCAGCAGTACCCGGGATGTCTATGAGCAGTTCTTC	CASSTRDVYEQFF
.	TRBJ1-2	.	TRBV28	TGTGCCAGCACCCAACCAGCAGGGCCCAACGCGGGCTACACCTTC	CASTQPAGPNAGYTF
.	TRBJ1-3	.	TRBV6-6	TGTGCCAGCGGGGGGGGCGAAGGTGGAAACACCATATATTTT	CASGGGEGGNTIYF
.	TRBJ2-7	TRBD1	TRBV5-6	TGTGCCAGCAGCTCCAAAACGGGACAGGGGATCAACGAGCAGTACTTC	CASSSKTGQGINEQYF
.	TRBJ2-5	TRBD1	TRBV19	TGTGCCAGTAGTATAGAGGGACAGACCCAAGAGACCCAGTACTTC	CASSIEGQTQETQYF
.	TRBJ2-3	.	TRBV21-1	TGTGCCAGCAGCACTCAAACCAAAAAGCGGGGGGGCCGTTCGTTTCGGACAGATACGCAGTATTTT	CASSTQTKKRGGRSFRTDTQYF
.	TRBJ1-1	TRBD1	TRBV2	TGTGCCAGCAGTGGGGGACAGGGGGTGACCTTGAGTCTCTTT	CASSGGQGVTLSLF
few	TRBJ2-1	.	TRBV10-2	TGCGCCAGCAGTGAAGGGAGGTACGCTTACAATGAGCAGTTCTTC	CASSEGRYAYNEQFF
.	TRBJ2-1	.	TRBV19	TGTGCCAGTAGTAAGGACAGATACAATGAGCAGTTCTTC	CASSKDRYNEQFF
.	TRBJ2-3	.	TRBV5-5	TGTGCCAGCAGCTTGGCCGCGGCAGATACGCAGTATTTT	CASSLAAADTQYF
once	TRBJ2-3	TRBD2	TRBV7-9	TGTGCCAGCAGCAGAGGACTAGCGGGAGACTCAGATACGCAGTATTTT	CASSRGLAGDSDTQYF
.	TRBJ2-7	.	TRBV5-1	TGCGCCAGCAGCTTTGGAGGGGACGGGACCTACGAGCAGTACTTC	CASSFGGDGTYEQYF
.	TRBJ2-5	.	TRBV5-1	TGCGCCAGCAGCTTGGGAAGACAACTCCAAGAGACCCAGTACTTC	CASSLGRQLQETQYF
.	TRBJ1-6	TRBD1	TRBV6-5	TGTGCCAGCAGTTACGCTACAGGGGCGCATAATTCACCCCTCCACTTT	CASSYATGAHNSPLHF
.	TRBJ1-1	TRBD1	TRBV6-6	TGTGCCAGCACCGAGGACAGGGGGACGGGCACTGAAGCTTTCTTT	CASTEDRGTGTEAFF
.	TRBJ2-5	.	TRBV7-9	TGTGCCAGCGCGGGGAGATTCCAAGAGACCCAGTACTTC	CASAGRFQETQYF
.	TRBJ1-2	.	TRBV7-8	TGTGCCAGCAGCGCTAGCGGCTGGACGGACTATGGCTACACCTTC	CASSASGWTDYGYTF
few	TRBJ2-5	.	TRBV6-5	TGTGCCAGCAGTTACGCGGGGAGGTGGGAGACCCAGTACTTC	CASSYAGRWETQYF
once	TRBJ1-2	TRBD1	TRBV7-2	TGTGCCAGCAGCCTCCAAGACAGGGACTATGGCTACACCTTC	CASSLQDRDYGYTF
.	TRBJ2-7	.	TRBV19	TGTGCCAGTAGTATCCAGGGCAGGGTTCGCGAGCAGTACTTC	CASSIQGRVREQYF
.	TRBJ2-3	.	TRBV5-4	TGTGCCAGCAGCTTGGCCCGAGGCGGGATCACAGATACGCAGTATTTT	CASSLARGGITDTQYF
.	TRBJ2-1	.	TRBV7-2	TGTGCCAGCAGCTTAGCTGTCGGAGGAACCTACAATGAGCAGTTCTTC	CASSLAVGGTYNEQFF
.	TRBJ2-1	TRBD2	TRBV6-2/TRBV6-3	TGTGCCAGCAGTAATAGCGGGAGGGCCGGGGAGCAGTTCTTC	CASSNSGRAGEQFF
.	TRBJ2-3	TRBD2	TRBV19	TGTGCCAGTTCCGTCGCGGGAGGGCCCAAAGATACGCAGTATTTT	CASSVAGGPKDTQYF
.	TRBJ2-7	.	TRBV5-1	TGCGCCAGCAGCGTTTCGAGGGGGAGCTCCTACGAGCAGTACTTC	CASSVSRGSSYEQYF